The 9 T cell receptor beta chains listed next were all sequenced from one sample in a study of shared clonotypes between healthy human individuals. TCRdb keeps only in-frame clones here, not all; method: immunoSEQ multiplex PCR. The sample contains around 2,000,000 clones, 85% to 95% of which appear only once. The source material was naive CD4+ T cells sorted from blood. Indicated subset: CD45RA+ positively selected. These receptors came from a man between 18 and 29 years old in good health.

The chain joins TRBV6-5 to TRBJ2-1, with 7 nucleotides matching TRBD2. Germline CDR1 MNHEY, CDR2 SVGAGI. The CDR3 is made up of 13 amino acids. J gave up 9 bases and V 6 bases, and 8 bases lay outside the gene matches. In DNA form, the CDR3 reads TGTGCCAGCAGCCTCTGGGCGGGAGCTGAGCAGTTCTTC. It encodes CASSLWAGAEQFF.

The chain uses TRBV7-2 and TRBJ2-7; 7 bases map to TRBD1. CDR3 length equals 15 residues. Germline assignment: CDR1 SGHTA and CDR2 FQGNSA. V lost 4 bases, J lost 0 bases, and 6 bases stayed unmatched. Here the CDR3 DNA reads TGTGCCAGCAGCTCCCGGGACAGAAGCTCCTACGAGCAGTACTTC. It specifies CASSSRDRSSYEQYF.

The chain recombines TRBV6-5 with TRBJ1-2; D might be TRBD1 (5 bases). Germline-derived CDR1 and CDR2 are MNHEY and SVGAGI. The CDR3 extends over 13 amino acids. Trimming cost V 6 bases and J 6 bases, with 14 bases left between them. The CDR3 reads CASRQTGGDGYTF. CDR3 bases: TGTGCCAGCAGGCAAACAGGAGGGGATGGCTACACCTTC.

The chain joins TRBV4-3 to TRBJ2-4, with D possibly matching TRBD2 (5 bases). The V end was cut by 0 bases, the J end by 6 bases, with 12 bases between. This CDR3 has 15 residues. Germline values: CDR1 LGHNA, CDR2 YSLEER. CDR3 bases: TGCGCCAGCAGCCAAGATGTGGTTCGGGGAAACATTCAGTACTTC. Amino acid sequence: CASSQDVVRGNIQYF.

This clone was seen only once. The chain combines TRBV11-2 with TRBJ2-2, with 10 bases aligning to TRBD1. This CDR3 has 15 amino acids. Trimming cost V 5 bases and J 6 bases; bases outside gene matches: 6. Germline lookup yields CDR1 SGHAT and CDR2 FQNNGV. CDR3: CASSPDRGRAGELFF. In DNA form, the CDR3 reads TGTGCCAGCAGCCCCGACAGGGGGCGCGCCGGGGAGCTGTTTTTT. The whole variable domain, filled in from reference TRBV11-2 and TRBJ2-2, reads EAGVAQSPRYKIIEKRQSVAFWCNPISGHATLYWYQQILGQGPKLLIQFQNNGVVDDSQLPKDRFSAERLKGVDSTLKIQPAKLEDSAVYLCASSPDRGRAGELFFGEGSRLTVL.

The chain carries TRBV5-1 and TRBJ1-1; TRBD1 agrees at 8 bases. Germline V gene sequence: CDR1 SGHRS, CDR2 YFSETQ. The CDR3 consists of 15 residues. Trimming at V came to 1 base and at J to 1 base, leaving 3 bases not matched to a gene. The CDR3 protein is CASSLKGQENTEAFF. CDR3 sequence (DNA): TGCGCCAGCAGCTTGAAGGGACAGGAGAACACTGAAGCTTTCTTT.

The CDR3 region is CAWGTTESSPLHF. CDR3 bases: TGTGCCTGGGGGACGACTGAAAGTTCACCCCTCCACTTT. J is TRBJ1-6 and V is TRBV30, with D perhaps TRBD1 (5 bases). The V gene's germline CDR1 is GTSNPN and CDR2 SVGIG (reference sequence). Deletions cut 5 bases from V and 9 bases from J, with 14 bases between. The CDR3 sequence is 13 residues long.

The chain links TRBV7-2 to TRBJ2-5; D call uncertain. This CDR3 spans 14 amino acids. With 5 bases removed from V and 3 bases from J, the gap between germline ends came to 13 bases. Germline values: CDR1 SGHTA, CDR2 FQGNSA. The CDR3, as DNA: TGTGCCAGCAGCCTCCCGGCGGTTAAAGAGACCCAGTACTTC. Encoded protein: CASSLPAVKETQYF.

The chain joins TRBV10-3 to TRBJ1-2; no firm D call. This CDR3 spans 12 amino acids. The V gene lost 2 bases and the J gene lost 5 bases, with 6 bases spanning the gap. From germline, CDR1 is ENHRY and CDR2 SYGVKD. Here the CDR3 reads CAISELVYGYTF. The CDR3 coding sequence is TGTGCCATCAGTGAGCTCGTTTATGGCTACACCTTC.